The entry below describes one T cell receptor (beta chain). In the original analysis: Researchers report that nucleated cell counts were estimated from reference gene primer amplification. The assay was immunoSEQ multiplex PCR, and TCRdb's table has in-frame clones only and misses some. V, J and clone size are taken as reported in that table, and D and trimming were inferred from the DNA itself. The top ten hold about 3.9% of the sample, which has approximately 170,000 clones, about nine tenths seen once. This CDR3 is built from 12 residues. Trimming removed 2 bases from V and 3 bases from J, with 2 bases in between. Germline V gives CDR1 SGHTA, CDR2 FQGNSA. These data belong to a study of blood T cell repertoires in COVID-19. Study in general: The samples span acute and convalescent COVID-19 from the United States, Italy and Spain.

The chain employs TRBV7-2 and TRBJ1-5, with no clear D. The sequenced sample consisted of peripheral blood. This clonotype was sampled from an older woman with acute or convalescent COVID-19. DNA for the CDR3: TGTGCCAGCAGCTTATACAATCAGCCCCAGCATTTT. It codes for CASSLYNQPQHF.